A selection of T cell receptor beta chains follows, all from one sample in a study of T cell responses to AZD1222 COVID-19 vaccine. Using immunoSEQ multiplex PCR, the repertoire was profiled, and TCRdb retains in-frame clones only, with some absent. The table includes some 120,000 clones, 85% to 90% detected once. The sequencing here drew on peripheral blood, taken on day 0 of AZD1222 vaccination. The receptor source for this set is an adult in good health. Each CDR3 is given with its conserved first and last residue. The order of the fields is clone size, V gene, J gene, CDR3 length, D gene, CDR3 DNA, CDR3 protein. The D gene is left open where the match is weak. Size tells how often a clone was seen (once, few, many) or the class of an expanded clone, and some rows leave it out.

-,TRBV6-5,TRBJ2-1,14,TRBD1,TGTGCCAGCAGGCAACCAGGGGGCAACAATGAGCAGTTCTTC,CASRQPGGNNEQFF
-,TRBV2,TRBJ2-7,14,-,TGTGCCAGCAGCCTCCCTAAAGGGGCCTACGAGCAGTACTTC,CASSLPKGAYEQYF
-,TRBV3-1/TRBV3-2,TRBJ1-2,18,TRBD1,TGTGCCAGCAGCCAAGGGTTCGGGACAGGGGGCGCTGGCTATGGCTACACCTTC,CASSQGFGTGGAGYGYTF
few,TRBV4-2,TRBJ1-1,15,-,TGTGCCAGCAGCCAAGAGGTAGGGGGGCTTACTGAAGCTTTCTTT,CASSQEVGGLTEAFF
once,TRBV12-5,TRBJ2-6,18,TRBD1,TGTGCTAGTGGTCTAGGACAGGGGGCGGGTTCTGGGGCCAACGTCCTGACTTTC,CASGLGQGAGSGANVLTF
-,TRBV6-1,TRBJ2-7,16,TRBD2,TGTGCCAGCAGTGATCTAGCGGGAGGAAGCTCCTACGAGCAGTACTTC,CASSDLAGGSSYEQYF
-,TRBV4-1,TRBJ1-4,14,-,TGCGCCAGCAGCTACAGTGAGGCTAACGAAAAACTGTTTTTT,CASSYSEANEKLFF
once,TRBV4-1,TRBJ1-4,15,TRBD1,TGCGCCAGCAGCCTTTCGGGACAGCCGAGCGAAAAACTGTTTTTT,CASSLSGQPSEKLFF
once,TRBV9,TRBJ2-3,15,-,TGTGCCAGCAGCGTAGTACAAACTAGCACAGATACGCAGTATTTT,CASSVVQTSTDTQYF
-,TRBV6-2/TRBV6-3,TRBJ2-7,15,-,TGTGCCAGCAGCCGATTATCGACAGCTCACTACGAGCAGTACTTC,CASSRLSTAHYEQYF
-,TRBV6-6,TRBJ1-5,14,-,TGTGCCAGCAGTTACTCGCTTAGCAATCAGCCCCAGCATTTT,CASSYSLSNQPQHF
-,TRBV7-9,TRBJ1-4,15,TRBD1,TGTGCCAGCAGCTTAGGGGCAGGGGGCGGAGAAAAACTGTTTTTT,CASSLGAGGGEKLFF
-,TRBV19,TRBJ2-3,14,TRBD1,TGTGCCAGTAGGACAGGGGGCAGGATAGATACGCAGTATTTT,CASRTGGRIDTQYF
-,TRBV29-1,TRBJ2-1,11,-,TGCAGCGTTGGGGGATACAATGAGCAGTTCTTC,CSVGGYNEQFF
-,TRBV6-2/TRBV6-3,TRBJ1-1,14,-,TGTGCCAGCAGTACCGGGACGGACCAGACCGAAGCTTTCTTT,CASSTGTDQTEAFF
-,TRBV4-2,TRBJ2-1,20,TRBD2,TGTGCCAGCAGCCAAGATACGGCTAGCGGGAGGGCCGGTTCCTACAATGAGCAGTTCTTC,CASSQDTASGRAGSYNEQFF